This T cell receptor (beta chain) was identified during a study of blood T cell repertoires in COVID-19. Study summary: Sites in the United States, Italy and Spain provided acute and convalescent COVID-19 samples. T cells, B-cell-depleted T cells, or PBMCs provided the cDNA or gDNA that served as material.

Per the germline V gene, CDR1 is ENHRY and CDR2 is SYGVKD. The CDR3 runs to 13 residues. The V gene lost 3 bases and the J gene lost 3 bases, with 8 bases spanning the gap. TCRdb's table, derived via immunoSEQ multiplex PCR, lists solely in-frame clones and lacks some. The sample lists 150,000 to 200,000 clones, more than 65% occurring once. This chain links TRBV10-3 with TRBJ1-2, with D unresolved. The TCR sequence derives from a woman aged 80 or over with active or convalescent COVID-19. The material sequenced was peripheral blood. CDR3: CAISENQDYGYTF. The DNA of the CDR3 is TGTGCCATCAGTGAAAACCAGGACTATGGCTACACCTTC.